This is a list of T cell receptor beta chains from one sample in a study of blood T cell repertoires in COVID-19. Assay: immunoSEQ multiplex PCR; the TCRdb copy retains only in-frame clones and omits some. In the table there are around 150,000 clones, roughly 80% of which are singletons. The sample comprised peripheral blood. The receptors originated from a man aged 55-75 years with acute or convalescent COVID-19. CDR3s include the opening cysteine and the closing phenylalanine or tryptophan. A D gene is named only where the DNA matches it firmly. For some rows the clone size is stated as once, few or many, or as a class when expanded; others skip it.

j_gene | v_gene | d_gene | abundance | CDR3nt | CDR3aa
TRBJ1-1 | TRBV5-8 | . | . | TGTGCCAGCAGCGGCCAATTGACAGGTGAAGCTTTCTTT | CASSGQLTGEAFF
TRBJ1-5 | TRBV5-1 | . | few | TGCGCCAGCAGCTTGGAGGTCGGGGAAGGACAGCCCCAGCATTTT | CASSLEVGEGQPQHF
TRBJ1-2 | TRBV9 | . | once | TGTGCCAGCAGGAGGGATAGCGGGATTGGCTACACCTTC | CASRRDSGIGYTF
TRBJ2-7 | TRBV7-3 | TRBD1 | few | TGTGCCAGCAGCTTGGGACAGGCTCCCCACGAGCAGTACTTC | CASSLGQAPHEQYF
TRBJ1-6 | TRBV7-6 | TRBD1 | few | TGTGCCAGCCGTCCCGGGACAGGGCCTTCTTCACCCCTCCACTTT | CASRPGTGPSSPLHF
TRBJ2-7 | TRBV4-3 | . | . | TGCGCCAGCAGCCCCAGCAGGGGACCCTACGAGCAGTACTTC | CASSPSRGPYEQYF
TRBJ2-7 | TRBV28 | TRBD1 | . | TGTGCCAGCAGACCCAGGGACAGGGGGTCGAACGAGCAGTACTTC | CASRPRDRGSNEQYF
TRBJ1-3 | TRBV6-5 | TRBD1 | . | TGTGCCAGCAGCCCGCAGGGGGTAGGAGACACCATATATTTT | CASSPQGVGDTIYF
TRBJ1-1 | TRBV11-3 | . | . | TGTGCCAGCAGCATTACAGGGTACACTGAAGCTTTCTTT | CASSITGYTEAFF
TRBJ2-6 | TRBV6-2/TRBV6-3 | . | . | TGTGCCAGCAGTTACGGCTCGGGAAGGGCTGGGGCCAACGTCCTGACTTTC | CASSYGSGRAGANVLTF
TRBJ2-5 | TRBV11-2 | . | . | TGTGCCAGCAGCTTATGGGCAGGAGAGACCCAGTACTTC | CASSLWAGETQYF
TRBJ1-4 | TRBV7-8 | . | . | TGTGCCAGCAGCTTAGACGGCAGGGGCAATGAAAAACTGTTTTTT | CASSLDGRGNEKLFF